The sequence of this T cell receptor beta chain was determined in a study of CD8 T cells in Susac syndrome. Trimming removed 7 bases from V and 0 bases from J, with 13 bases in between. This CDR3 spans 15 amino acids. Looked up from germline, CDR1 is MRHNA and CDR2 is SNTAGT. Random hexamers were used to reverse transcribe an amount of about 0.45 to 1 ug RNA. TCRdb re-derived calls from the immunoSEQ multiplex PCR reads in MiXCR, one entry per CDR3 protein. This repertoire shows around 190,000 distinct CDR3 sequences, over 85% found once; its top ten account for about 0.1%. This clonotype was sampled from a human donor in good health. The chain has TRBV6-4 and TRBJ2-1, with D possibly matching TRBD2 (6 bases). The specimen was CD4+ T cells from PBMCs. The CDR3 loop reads CASKGAGSSYNEQFF. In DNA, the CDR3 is TGTGCCAGCAAAGGGGCGGGAAGCTCCTACAATGAGCAGTTCTTC.